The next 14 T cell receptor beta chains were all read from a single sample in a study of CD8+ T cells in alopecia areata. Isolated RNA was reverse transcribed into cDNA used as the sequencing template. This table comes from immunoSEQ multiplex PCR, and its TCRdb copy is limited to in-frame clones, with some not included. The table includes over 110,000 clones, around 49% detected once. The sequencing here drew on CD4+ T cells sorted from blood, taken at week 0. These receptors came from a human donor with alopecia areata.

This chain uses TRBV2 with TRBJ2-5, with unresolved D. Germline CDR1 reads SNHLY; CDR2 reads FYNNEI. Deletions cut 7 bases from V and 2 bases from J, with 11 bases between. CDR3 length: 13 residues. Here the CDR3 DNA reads TGTGCCAGCAATCAGGTGGAGCAAGAGACCCAGTACTTC. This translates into CASNQVEQETQYF.

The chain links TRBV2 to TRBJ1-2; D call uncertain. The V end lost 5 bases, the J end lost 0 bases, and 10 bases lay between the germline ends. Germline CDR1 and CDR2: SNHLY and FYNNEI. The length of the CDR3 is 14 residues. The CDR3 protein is CASSRERANYGYTF. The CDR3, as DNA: TGTGCCAGCAGTCGCGAGAGAGCTAACTATGGCTACACCTTC.

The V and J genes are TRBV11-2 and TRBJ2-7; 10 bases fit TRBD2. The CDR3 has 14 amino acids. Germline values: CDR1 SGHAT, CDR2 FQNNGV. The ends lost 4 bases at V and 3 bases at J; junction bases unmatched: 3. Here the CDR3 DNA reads TGTGCCAGCAGCTGGGGGACTAGCGTCTACGAGCAGTACTTC. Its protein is CASSWGTSVYEQYF.

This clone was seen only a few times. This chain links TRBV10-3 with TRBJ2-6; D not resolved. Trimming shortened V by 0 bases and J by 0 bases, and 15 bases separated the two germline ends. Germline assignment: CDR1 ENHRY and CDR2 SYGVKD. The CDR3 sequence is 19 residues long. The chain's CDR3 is CAISESLGLTNSGANVLTF. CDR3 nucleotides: TGTGCCATCAGTGAGTCATTAGGCCTAACAAACTCTGGGGCCAACGTCCTGACTTTC.

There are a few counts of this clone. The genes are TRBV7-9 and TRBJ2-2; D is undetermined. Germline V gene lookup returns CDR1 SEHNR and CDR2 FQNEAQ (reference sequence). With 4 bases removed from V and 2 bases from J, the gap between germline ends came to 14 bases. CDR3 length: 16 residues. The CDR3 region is CASSSASTFNTGELFF. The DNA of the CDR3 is TGTGCCAGCAGCTCCGCGTCAACTTTTAACACCGGGGAGCTGTTTTTT.

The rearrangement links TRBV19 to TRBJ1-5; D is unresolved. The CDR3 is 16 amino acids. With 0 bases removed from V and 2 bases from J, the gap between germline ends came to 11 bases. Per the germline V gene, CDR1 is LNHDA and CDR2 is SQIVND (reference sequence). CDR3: CASSIDVGGRNQPQHF. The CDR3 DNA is TGTGCCAGTAGTATAGACGTCGGAGGACGCAATCAGCCCCAGCATTTT.

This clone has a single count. The CDR3 bases are TGCGCCAGCAGCTTGGAGGGACGGAGCTCCTACAATGAGCAGTTCTTC. Translation: CASSLEGRSSYNEQFF. The rearrangement links TRBV5-1 to TRBJ2-1; D is tentatively TRBD1 or TRBD2 (5 bases each). The germline V gene has CDR1 SGHRS and CDR2 YFSETQ. The V gene lost 0 bases and the J gene lost 0 bases, with 10 bases spanning the gap. This CDR3 is built from 16 residues.

The CDR3 nucleotides are TGTGCCAGCGGAGCATTAGCGGGGGGGCGCACAGATACGCAGTATTTT. Its translation: CASGALAGGRTDTQYF. The chain employs TRBV25-1 and TRBJ2-3, with TRBD2 matching 11 bases. Trimming removed 8 bases from V and 1 base from J; junction bases left unmatched: 8. The CDR3 extends over 16 amino acids. Germline V gene sequence: CDR1 MGHDK, CDR2 SYGVNS.

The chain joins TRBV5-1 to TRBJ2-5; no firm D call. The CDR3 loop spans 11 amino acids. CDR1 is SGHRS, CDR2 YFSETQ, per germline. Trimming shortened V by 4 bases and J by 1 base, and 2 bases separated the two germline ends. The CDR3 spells CASSIQETQYF. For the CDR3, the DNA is TGCGCCAGCAGCATCCAAGAGACCCAGTACTTC.

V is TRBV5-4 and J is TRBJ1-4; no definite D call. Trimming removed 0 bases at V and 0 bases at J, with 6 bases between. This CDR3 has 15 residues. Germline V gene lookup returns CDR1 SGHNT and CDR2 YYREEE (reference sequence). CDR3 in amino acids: CASSLGRATNEKLFF. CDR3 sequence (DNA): TGTGCCAGCAGCTTGGGGAGAGCAACTAATGAAAAACTGTTTTTT. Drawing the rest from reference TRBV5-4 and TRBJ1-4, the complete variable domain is ETGVTQSPTHLIKTRGQQVTLRCSSQSGHNTVSWYQQALGQGPQFIFQYYREEENGRGNFPPRFSGLQFPNYSSELNVNALELDDSALYLCASSLGRATNEKLFFGSGTQLSVL.

DNA for the CDR3: TGTGCCAGCAGCTTTGCTTTTGGGACAGCTAACACTGAAGCTTTCTTT. Protein: CASSFAFGTANTEAFF. The chain employs TRBV5-4 and TRBJ1-1; 7 bases align to TRBD1. This CDR3 comprises 16 residues. Germline assignment: CDR1 SGHNT and CDR2 YYREEE (reference sequence). V dropped 2 bases and J dropped 2; count of bases not matched to a gene: 9.

The CDR3 nucleotides read TGCGCCAGCAGCTTGGACGCGGGGATGGGTGGCTACACCTTC. Protein product: CASSLDAGMGGYTF. The chain employs TRBV5-1 and TRBJ1-2; D gene ambiguous. Germline assignment: CDR1 SGHRS and CDR2 YFSETQ. The V end lost 0 bases, the J end lost 7 bases, and 13 bases lay between the germline ends. CDR3 length equals 14 residues.

The CDR3 reads CSAGSGGWGQETQYF. The CDR3 DNA follows: TGCAGCGCAGGATCAGGGGGATGGGGTCAAGAGACCCAGTACTTC. The chain combines TRBV29-1 with TRBJ2-5; 7 positions match TRBD1. The V gene end was trimmed by 7 bases and the J gene end by 2 bases; junction bases not matched to a gene: 13. Germline-derived CDR1 and CDR2 are SQVTM and ANQGSEA. The CDR3 has 15 residues.

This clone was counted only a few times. DNA of the CDR3: TGTGCCAGCAGTTACTCGGCCGGGGAGCTGTTTTTT. It translates to CASSYSAGELFF. The J gene is TRBJ2-2, the V gene TRBV6-5; D remains unclear. Trimming removed 0 bases at V and 6 bases at J, with 2 bases between. Germline CDR1 is MNHEY and CDR2 is SVGAGI. This CDR3 is 12 amino acids long.